The 15 T cell receptor beta chains in this list originate from one sample, sequenced in a study of blood T cell repertoires in COVID-19. Some clones are missing from TCRdb's copy, which holds only in-frame ones; the method was immunoSEQ multiplex PCR. This table holds fewer than 200,000 clones, almost 80% found once. The sample comprised PBMCs or T cells enriched from blood (not recorded which). The receptors come from a woman aged 45-65 years who had recovered from COVID-19.

J is TRBJ2-7 and V is TRBV4-1; 7 bases match TRBD1. The germline V gene encodes CDR1 MGHRA and CDR2 YSYEKL. This CDR3 comprises 16 residues. The J segment lost 2 bases and the V segment lost 3 bases, leaving 10 bases of the junction unmatched. The CDR3 sequence: CASSHLRTGGTYEQYF. CDR3 nucleotide sequence: TGCGCCAGCAGCCACTTACGGACAGGTGGAACCTACGAGCAGTACTTC.

This chain connects TRBV28 to TRBJ2-1; 7 bases line up with TRBD1. CDR1 and CDR2 (germline): MDHEN, SYDVKM. V shed 1 base, J shed 6 bases, and the junction held 12 bases outside the gene matches. The CDR3 consists of 17 residues. CDR3 coding DNA: TGTGCCAGCAGTTTATATGGGGGACAGCCCTCCCGCAATGAGCAGTTCTTC. Translation gives CASSLYGGQPSRNEQFF.

The genes are TRBV19 and TRBJ1-6; 7 bases are shared with TRBD1. In germline, CDR1 is LNHDA, CDR2 SQIVND (reference sequence). The CDR3 loop spans 15 amino acids. Trimming took 7 bases from V and 7 from J; bases not matched to a gene: 10. The CDR3 loop reads CASKSSGQLNSPLHF. CDR3 sequence (DNA): TGTGCCAGTAAGTCTTCGGGACAGCTAAATTCACCCCTCCACTTT.

The rearrangement joins TRBV28 to TRBJ1-3; D may be TRBD1 (5 bases). The V and J ends lost 3 bases and 2 bases respectively, with 11 bases between them. The germline V gene has CDR1 MDHEN and CDR2 SYDVKM. The CDR3 runs 15 residues. CDR3 protein: CASSFSGTPGNTIYF. As DNA, the CDR3 is TGTGCCAGCAGTTTCTCCGGGACTCCTGGAAACACCATATATTTT.

J is TRBJ1-2 and V is TRBV10-3; a possible D gene is TRBD1 (5 bases). The V end was cut by 7 bases, the J end by 6 bases, with 24 bases between. Per germline, CDR1 ENHRY and CDR2 SYGVKD. CDR3 length: 16 amino acids. The CDR3 sequence: CAITDSGTFTGDGYTF. For the CDR3, the DNA is TGTGCCATCACCGATTCCGGGACTTTCACAGGAGATGGCTACACCTTC.

The V call is TRBV2, the J call TRBJ2-3, with a possible D match to TRBD2 (7 bases). V was pared by 5 bases and J by 5 bases, with 20 bases between. This CDR3 region has 16 residues. CDR1 is SNHLY, CDR2 FYNNEI, per germline. The CDR3 sequence: CASSHRDGREGDTQYF. The CDR3 nucleotides read TGTGCCAGCAGTCACAGGGATGGAAGGGAGGGAGATACGCAGTATTTT.

The sample holds a few counts of this clone. V usage is TRBV7-3 and J usage is TRBJ1-1; 9 bases are shared with TRBD1. The CDR3 covers 13 residues. The germline V gene encodes CDR1 SGHTA and CDR2 FQGTGA. Germline trimming cut 6 bases from V and 4 bases from J; bases unmatched to any gene: 3. Here the CDR3 reads CASRQGAGTEAFF. The CDR3 DNA sequence: TGTGCCAGCAGACAGGGGGCTGGCACTGAAGCTTTCTTT.

This rearrangement joins TRBV19 to TRBJ1-5, with unresolved D. Germline loops: CDR1 LNHDA, CDR2 SQIVND (reference sequence). The CDR3 totals 16 residues. With 3 bases removed from V and 2 bases from J, the gap between germline ends came to 14 bases. CDR3 loop: CASSIAPIGGNQPQHF. In DNA form, the CDR3 reads TGTGCCAGTAGTATCGCACCGATCGGAGGCAATCAGCCCCAGCATTTT.

The CDR3 region is CASSQISGSGLDTQYF. The CDR3 DNA follows: TGTGCCAGTAGTCAGATTAGCGGGAGCGGACTGGATACGCAGTATTTT. The chain couples TRBV19 to TRBJ2-3; 9 bases line up with TRBD2. V was clipped by 5 bases and J by 6 bases; unmatched bases: 12. The germline gives CDR1 LNHDA, CDR2 SQIVND (reference sequence). CDR3 size: 16 residues.

The V gene is TRBV11-3, the J gene TRBJ2-7, with a weak D call TRBD1 (5 bases). CDR3 length: 14 amino acids. The V end was cut by 1 base, the J end by 5 bases, with 12 bases between. CDR1 is SGHNT and CDR2 is YENEEA in the germline V gene. The CDR3 loop reads CASSLGFQGDEQYF. CDR3 sequence (DNA): TGTGCCAGCAGCTTAGGATTTCAGGGTGACGAGCAGTACTTC.

The rearrangement links TRBV30 to TRBJ1-2; perhaps TRBD1 as D (5 bases). V lost 0 bases and J 4 bases, leaving 15 bases between the germline ends. Germline CDR1 is GTSNPN and CDR2 is SVGIG (reference sequence). This CDR3 spans 15 amino acids. The DNA of the CDR3 is TGTGCCTGGAGTGTACGCGGGGCGCTAGTCTATGGCTACACCTTC. It is translated as CAWSVRGALVYGYTF.

The V and J genes are TRBV14 and TRBJ2-3, with 7 bases matching TRBD2. CDR3 length: 18 amino acids. The trim removed 0 bases at V and 4 bases at J, leaving 13 bases unmatched. CDR1 and CDR2 from the germline V gene are SGHDN and FVKESK. The CDR3 reads CASSQDWISGPGADTQYF. The CDR3 nucleotides are TGTGCCAGCAGCCAAGATTGGATTAGCGGGCCCGGGGCAGATACGCAGTATTTT.

The J gene is TRBJ1-2, the V gene TRBV27; 8 bases line up with TRBD1. Germline-derived CDR1 and CDR2 are MNHEY and SMNVEV (reference sequence). This CDR3 region has 15 residues. V gave up 6 bases and J gave up 6 bases; unmatched junction bases: 12. The CDR3 sequence is CASSPGTGSWDGYTF. CDR3 DNA sequence: TGTGCCAGCAGCCCCGGGACAGGTTCGTGGGATGGCTACACCTTC.

This clone was seen more than once but under ten times. This rearrangement joins TRBV4-2 to TRBJ2-1; tentatively, D is TRBD1 (7 bases). Germline V lookup: CDR1 LGHNA, CDR2 YNFKEQ. This CDR3 contains 18 residues. With 7 bases removed from V and 5 bases from J, the gap between germline ends came to 27 bases. CDR3 amino acids: CASNSVNQGVGGNNEQFF. Written as DNA, the CDR3 is TGTGCCAGCAACTCTGTGAATCAGGGGGTGGGAGGCAACAATGAGCAGTTCTTC.

This chain links TRBV19 with TRBJ1-1, with 7 bases that match TRBD1. With V trimmed by 5 bases and J by 9 bases, 3 bases remained unmatched. Germline V CDR1 and CDR2: LNHDA, SQIVND (reference sequence). The CDR3 runs to 11 residues. The CDR3, as DNA: TGTGCCAGTAGTGTGGGACAGAAAGCTTTCTTT. It translates to CASSVGQKAFF.